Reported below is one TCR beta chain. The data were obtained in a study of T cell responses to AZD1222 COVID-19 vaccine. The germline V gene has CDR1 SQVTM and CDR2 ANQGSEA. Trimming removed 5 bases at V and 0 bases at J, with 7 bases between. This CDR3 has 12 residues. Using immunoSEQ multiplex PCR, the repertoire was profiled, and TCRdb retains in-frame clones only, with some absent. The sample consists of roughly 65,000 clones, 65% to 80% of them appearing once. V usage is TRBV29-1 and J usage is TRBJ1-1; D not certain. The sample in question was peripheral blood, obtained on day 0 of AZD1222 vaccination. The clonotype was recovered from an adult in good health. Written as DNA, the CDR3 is TGCAGCGTTAAGACCATGAACACTGAAGCTTTCTTT. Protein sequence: CSVKTMNTEAFF.